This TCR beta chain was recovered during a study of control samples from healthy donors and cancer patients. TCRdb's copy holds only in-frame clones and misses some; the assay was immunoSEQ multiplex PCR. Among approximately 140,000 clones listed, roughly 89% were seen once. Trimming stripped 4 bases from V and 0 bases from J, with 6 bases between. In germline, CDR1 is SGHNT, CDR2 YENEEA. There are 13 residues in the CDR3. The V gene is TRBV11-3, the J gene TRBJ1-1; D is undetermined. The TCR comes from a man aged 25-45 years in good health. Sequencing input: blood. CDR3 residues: CASSSSVNTEAFF. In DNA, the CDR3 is TGTGCCAGCAGCTCATCAGTGAACACTGAAGCTTTCTTT. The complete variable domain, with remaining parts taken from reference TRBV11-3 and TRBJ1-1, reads EAGVVQSPRYKIIEKKQPVAFWCNPISGHNTLYWYLQNLGQGPELLIRYENEEAVDDSQLPKDRFSAERLKGVDSTLKIQPAELGDSAVYLCASSSSVNTEAFFGQGTRLTVV.